Following are 13 T cell receptor beta chains from one sample sequenced in a study of cytomegalovirus exposure and HLA in healthy donors. Only in-frame clones appear in the TCRdb table, and some are missing; sequencing was by immunoSEQ multiplex PCR. There are fewer than 250,000 clones in the sample; approximately 87% occur only once, and about 2.8% lies in the top ten. The specimen sequenced was PBMCs. Receptors were obtained from a man aged 18 to 30 in good health and CMV-seronegative.

In the case of this clone: Mismatch with germline at one junction end may stem from a read error. CDR3 region: CAWSPLNRGHPEAFF. The CDR3 DNA sequence: TGTGCCTGGAGCCCACTAAACAGGGGGCACCCTGAGGCTTTCTTT. The genes are TRBV30 and TRBJ1-1, with TRBD1 matching 9 bases. The germline gives CDR1 GTSNPN, CDR2 SVGIG (reference sequence). The CDR3 totals 15 residues.

This clone was counted a single time. The chain joins TRBV2 to TRBJ1-4; D unresolved. The germline V gene has CDR1 SNHLY and CDR2 FYNNEI. The V gene lost 4 bases and the J gene lost 2 bases, with 11 bases spanning the gap. CDR3 length: 15 residues. The CDR3 loop reads CASSAGRVTNEKLFF. The CDR3 DNA is TGTGCCAGCAGTGCGGGGAGGGTTACTAATGAAAAACTGTTTTTT.

The CDR3 loop reads CASKGTGDSYEQYF. The CDR3 DNA reads TGTGCCAGCAAAGGGACAGGGGATTCCTACGAGCAGTACTTC. The J gene is TRBJ2-7, the V gene TRBV6-5; 10 bases agree with TRBD1. Germline CDR1 reads MNHEY; CDR2 reads SVGAGI. The CDR3 spans 14 residues. Germline trimming cut 7 bases from V and 1 base from J; bases unmatched to any gene: 4.

This chain joins TRBV28 and TRBJ2-1; D is perhaps TRBD2 (6 bases). The CDR3 extends over 15 amino acids. Germline CDR1 reads MDHEN; CDR2 reads SYDVKM. V lost 7 bases and J lost 0, with 13 bases in between. The chain's CDR3 is CASNSGGISYNEQFF. The CDR3 coding sequence is TGTGCCAGCAACTCTGGGGGGATCTCCTACAATGAGCAGTTCTTC. Full variable domain (missing parts from reference TRBV28 and TRBJ2-1): DVKVTQSSRYLVKRTGEKVFLECVQDMDHENMFWYRQDPGLGLRLIYFSYDVKMKEKGDIPEGYSVSREKKERFSLILESASTNQTSMYLCASNSGGISYNEQFFGPGTRLTVL.

The J gene is TRBJ1-3, the V gene TRBV19; no definite D call. This CDR3 has 15 amino acids. With 6 bases removed from V and 0 bases from J, the gap between germline ends came to 12 bases. Germline CDR1 LNHDA, CDR2 SQIVND (reference sequence). The CDR3 is CASRSGTSSGNTIYF. CDR3 DNA: TGTGCCAGTAGGTCAGGCACTTCCTCTGGAAACACCATATATTTT.

The chain has TRBV19 and TRBJ1-1; 7 nucleotides align to TRBD1. V was pared by 1 base and J by 6 bases, with 2 bases of the junction left unmatched. CDR1 is LNHDA, CDR2 SQIVND, per germline (reference sequence). The CDR3 contains 13 residues. This CDR3 is CASSIAQGAEAFF. Here the CDR3 DNA reads TGTGCCAGTAGTATAGCCCAGGGGGCTGAAGCTTTCTTT.

The rearrangement links TRBV27 to TRBJ2-3; 7 positions agree with TRBD2. The CDR3 sequence is 15 residues long. J gave up 1 base and V 11 bases, and 12 bases lay outside the gene matches. Germline V gives CDR1 MNHEY, CDR2 SMNVEV (reference sequence). The CDR3 DNA follows: TGTGCCTGCCCAAGAAAACTAGCGCGCACAGATACGCAGTATTTT. Its protein product is CACPRKLARTDTQYF.

The rearrangement uses TRBV4-3 and TRBJ1-5, with 7 bases lining up with TRBD1. After removal of 2 bases from V and 5 bases from J, the junction contained 3 bases not matched to a gene. CDR3 size: 14 residues. Germline V lookup: CDR1 LGHNA, CDR2 YSLEER. CDR3 DNA: TGCGCCAGCAGCCAACTAACAGGGGATCAGCCCCAGCATTTT. It is translated as CASSQLTGDQPQHF.

This clone was detected a few times. The rearrangement uses TRBV7-6 and TRBJ1-6, with a weak D call TRBD1 (5 bases). The V gene lost 3 bases and the J gene lost 7 bases, with 7 bases spanning the gap. This CDR3 has 13 amino acids. The germline V gene encodes CDR1 SGHVS and CDR2 FNYEAQ. CDR3 protein: CASSLPGNSPLHF. DNA of the CDR3: TGTGCCAGCAGCTTGCCAGGGAATTCACCCCTCCACTTT.

The chain combines TRBV4-2 with TRBJ2-5; 13 bases map to TRBD2. The length of the CDR3 is 17 residues. After removal of 3 bases from V and 5 bases from J, the junction contained 9 bases not matched to a gene. The germline CDR1 and CDR2 sequences are LGHNA and YNFKEQ. The CDR3: CASSQGLGLAGMETQYF. The DNA for the CDR3 is TGTGCCAGCAGCCAGGGCCTGGGACTAGCGGGAATGGAGACCCAGTACTTC.

This clone was detected once. V and J are TRBV7-9 and TRBJ2-3; 7 nucleotides align to TRBD1. The CDR3 has 15 amino acids. CDR1 and CDR2 from the germline V gene are SEHNR and FQNEAQ (reference sequence). V lost 10 bases and J lost 2; bases outside the gene matches: 12. The CDR3: CATPSTGQLTDTQYF. The DNA of the CDR3 is TGTGCCACCCCTTCTACGGGACAGCTCACAGATACGCAGTATTTT.

V usage is TRBV7-2 and J usage is TRBJ1-6; tentatively, D is TRBD1 (6 bases). This CDR3 has 14 residues. V lost 5 bases and J lost 5, with 10 bases in between. Germline CDR1 reads SGHTA; CDR2 reads FQGNSA. CDR3 DNA: TGTGCCAGCAGCCCCGGACAGAATAATTCACCCCTCCACTTT. The encoded protein is CASSPGQNNSPLHF.

The chain joins TRBV7-8 to TRBJ2-2, with TRBD2 identical over 14 bases. This CDR3 is built from 15 residues. Germline V gene sequence: CDR1 SGHVS, CDR2 FQNEAQ. The V gene end was trimmed by 5 bases and the J gene end by 6 bases; junction bases not matched to a gene: 2. CDR3 sequence: CASSQGLAGAGELFF. The CDR3 bases are TGTGCCAGCAGCCAGGGACTAGCGGGAGCCGGGGAGCTGTTTTTT.